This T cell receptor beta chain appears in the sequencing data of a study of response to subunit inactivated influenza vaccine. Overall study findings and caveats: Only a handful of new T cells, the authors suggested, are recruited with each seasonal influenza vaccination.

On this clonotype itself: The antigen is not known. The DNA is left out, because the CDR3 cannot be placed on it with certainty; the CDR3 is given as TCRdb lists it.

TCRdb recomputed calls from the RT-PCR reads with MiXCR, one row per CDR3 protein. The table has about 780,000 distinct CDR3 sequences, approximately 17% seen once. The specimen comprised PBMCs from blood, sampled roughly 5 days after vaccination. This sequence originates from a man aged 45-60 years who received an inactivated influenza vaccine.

The CDR3 region is CASSKWGRGIQETQYF. This chain links TRBV21-1 with TRBJ2-5; the D segment call TRBD1 is taken from the table without a DNA check. TRBV21-1 is classified as a pseudogene. The CDR3 is 16 amino acids in total, end residues counted.